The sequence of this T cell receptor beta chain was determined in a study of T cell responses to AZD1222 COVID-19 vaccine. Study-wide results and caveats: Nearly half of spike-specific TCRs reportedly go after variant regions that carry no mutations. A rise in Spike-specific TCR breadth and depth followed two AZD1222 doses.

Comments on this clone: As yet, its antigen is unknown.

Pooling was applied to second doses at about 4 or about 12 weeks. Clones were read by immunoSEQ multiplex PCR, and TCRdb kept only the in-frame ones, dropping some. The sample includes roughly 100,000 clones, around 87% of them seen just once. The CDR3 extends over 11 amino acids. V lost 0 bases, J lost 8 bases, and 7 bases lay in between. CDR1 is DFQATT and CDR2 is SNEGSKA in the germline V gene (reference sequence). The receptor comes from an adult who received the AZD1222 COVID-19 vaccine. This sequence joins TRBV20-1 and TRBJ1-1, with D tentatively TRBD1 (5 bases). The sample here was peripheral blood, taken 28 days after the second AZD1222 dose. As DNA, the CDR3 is TGCAGTGCTAGAGACTCAGGGGAAGCTTTCTTT. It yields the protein CSARDSGEAFF.